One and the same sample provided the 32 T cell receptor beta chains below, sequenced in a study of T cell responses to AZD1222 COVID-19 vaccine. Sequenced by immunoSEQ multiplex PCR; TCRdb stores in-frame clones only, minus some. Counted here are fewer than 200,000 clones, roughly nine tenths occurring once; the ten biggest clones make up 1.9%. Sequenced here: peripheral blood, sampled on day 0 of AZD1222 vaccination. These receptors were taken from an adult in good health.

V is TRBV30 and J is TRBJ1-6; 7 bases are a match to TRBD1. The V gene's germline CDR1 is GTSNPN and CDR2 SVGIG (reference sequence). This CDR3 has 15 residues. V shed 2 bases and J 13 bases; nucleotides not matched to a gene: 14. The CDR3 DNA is TGTGCCTGGAGTCCGGGACAGTTGGCAATTCAGCCCCTCCACTTT. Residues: CAWSPGQLAIQPLHF. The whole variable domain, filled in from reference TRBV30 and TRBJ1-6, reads SQTIHQWPATLVQPVGSPLSLECTVEGTSNPNLYWYRQAAGRGLQLLFYSVGIGQISSEVPQNLSASRPQDRQFILSSKKLLLSDSGFYLCAWSPGQLAIQPLHFGNGTRLTVT.

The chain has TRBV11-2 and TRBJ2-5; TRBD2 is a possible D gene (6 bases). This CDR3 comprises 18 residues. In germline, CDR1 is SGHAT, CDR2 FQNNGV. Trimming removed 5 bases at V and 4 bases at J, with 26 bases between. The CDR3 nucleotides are TGTGCCAGCAGCCATGGCTTCGGGGACCTGGGGGGACGAGAGACCCAGTACTTC. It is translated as CASSHGFGDLGGRETQYF.

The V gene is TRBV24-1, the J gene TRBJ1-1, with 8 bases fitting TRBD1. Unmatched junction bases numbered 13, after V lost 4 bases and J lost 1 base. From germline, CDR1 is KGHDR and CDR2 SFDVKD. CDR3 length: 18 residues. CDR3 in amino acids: CATSDNGQGGVRNTEAFF. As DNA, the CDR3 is TGTGCCACCAGTGACAATGGACAGGGAGGAGTGAGGAACACTGAAGCTTTCTTT.

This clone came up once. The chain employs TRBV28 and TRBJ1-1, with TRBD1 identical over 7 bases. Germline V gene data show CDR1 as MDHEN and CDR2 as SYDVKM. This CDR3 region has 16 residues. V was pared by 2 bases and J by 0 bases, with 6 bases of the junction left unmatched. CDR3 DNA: TGTGCCAGCAGTTTAGTGGGGGGACAGATGAACACTGAAGCTTTCTTT. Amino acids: CASSLVGGQMNTEAFF.

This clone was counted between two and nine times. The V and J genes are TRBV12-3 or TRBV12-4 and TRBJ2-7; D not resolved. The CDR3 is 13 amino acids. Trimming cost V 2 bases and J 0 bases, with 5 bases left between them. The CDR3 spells CASSLKLSYEQYF. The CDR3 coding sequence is TGTGCCAGCAGTTTAAAGCTCTCCTACGAGCAGTACTTC.

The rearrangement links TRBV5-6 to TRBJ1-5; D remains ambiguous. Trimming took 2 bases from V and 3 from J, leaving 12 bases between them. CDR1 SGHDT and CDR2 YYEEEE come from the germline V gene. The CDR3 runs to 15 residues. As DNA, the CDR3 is TGTGCCAGCAGCTTCGGTCCGGGGTTCAATCAGCCCCAGCATTTT. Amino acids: CASSFGPGFNQPQHF.

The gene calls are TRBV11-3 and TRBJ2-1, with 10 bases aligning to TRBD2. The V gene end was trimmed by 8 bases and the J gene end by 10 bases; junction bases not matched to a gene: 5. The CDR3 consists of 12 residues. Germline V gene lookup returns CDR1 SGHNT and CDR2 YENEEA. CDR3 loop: CASGASGGEQFF. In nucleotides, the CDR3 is TGTGCCAGCGGTGCTAGCGGGGGAGAGCAGTTCTTC.

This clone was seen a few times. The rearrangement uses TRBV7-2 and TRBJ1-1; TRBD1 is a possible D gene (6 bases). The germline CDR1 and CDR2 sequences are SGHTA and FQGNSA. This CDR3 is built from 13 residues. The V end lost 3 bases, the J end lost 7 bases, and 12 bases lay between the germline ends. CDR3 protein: CASSFGTRGEAFF. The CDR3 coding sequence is TGTGCCAGCAGCTTCGGGACACGGGGTGAAGCTTTCTTT.

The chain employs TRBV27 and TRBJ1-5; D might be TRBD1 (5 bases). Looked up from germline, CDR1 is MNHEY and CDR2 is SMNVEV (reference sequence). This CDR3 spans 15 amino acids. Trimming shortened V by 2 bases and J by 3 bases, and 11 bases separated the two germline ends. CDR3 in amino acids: CASSLTIGTNQPQHF. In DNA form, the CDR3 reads TGTGCCAGCAGTTTAACCATAGGGACCAATCAGCCCCAGCATTTT.

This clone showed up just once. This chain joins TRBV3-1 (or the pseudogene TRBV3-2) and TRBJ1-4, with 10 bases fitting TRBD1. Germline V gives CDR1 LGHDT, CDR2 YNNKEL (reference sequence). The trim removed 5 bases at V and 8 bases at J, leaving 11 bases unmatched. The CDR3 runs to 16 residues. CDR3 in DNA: TGTGCCAGCAGCTTAACCTACGGGACAGGGGACGAAAAACTGTTTTTT. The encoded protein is CASSLTYGTGDEKLFF.

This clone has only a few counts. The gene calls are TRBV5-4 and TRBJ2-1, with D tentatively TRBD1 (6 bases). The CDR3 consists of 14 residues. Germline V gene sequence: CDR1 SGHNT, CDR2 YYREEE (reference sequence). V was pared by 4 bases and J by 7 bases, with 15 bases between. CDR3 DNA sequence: TGTGCCAGCAGCCCAGACAGGAGAGGTAATGAGCAGTTCTTC. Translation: CASSPDRRGNEQFF.

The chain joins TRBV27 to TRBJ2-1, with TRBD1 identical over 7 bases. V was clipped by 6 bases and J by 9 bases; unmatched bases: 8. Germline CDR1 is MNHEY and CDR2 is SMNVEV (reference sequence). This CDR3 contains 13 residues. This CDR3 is CASRIQGNGEQFF. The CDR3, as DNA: TGTGCCAGCAGGATACAGGGGAATGGTGAGCAGTTCTTC.

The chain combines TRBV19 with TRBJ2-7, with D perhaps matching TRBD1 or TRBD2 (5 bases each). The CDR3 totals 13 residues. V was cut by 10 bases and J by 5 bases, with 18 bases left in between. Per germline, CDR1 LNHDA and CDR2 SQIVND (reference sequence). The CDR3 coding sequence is TGTGCCACTAACGGGGCCCCCGCTAACGAGCAGTACTTC. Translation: CATNGAPANEQYF.

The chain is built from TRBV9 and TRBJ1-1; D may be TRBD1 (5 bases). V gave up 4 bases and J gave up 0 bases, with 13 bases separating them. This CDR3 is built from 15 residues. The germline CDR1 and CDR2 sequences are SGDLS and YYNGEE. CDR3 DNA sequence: TGTGCCAGCAGCCCAAGGGACGGATTGAACACTGAAGCTTTCTTT. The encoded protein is CASSPRDGLNTEAFF.

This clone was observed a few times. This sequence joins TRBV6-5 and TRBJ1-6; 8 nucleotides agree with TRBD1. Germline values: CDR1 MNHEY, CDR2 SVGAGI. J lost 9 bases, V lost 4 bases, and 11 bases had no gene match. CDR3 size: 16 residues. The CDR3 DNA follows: TGTGCCAGCAGTTCGTCGACAGGGGAGTTAGGTTCACCCCTCCACTTT. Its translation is CASSSSTGELGSPLHF.

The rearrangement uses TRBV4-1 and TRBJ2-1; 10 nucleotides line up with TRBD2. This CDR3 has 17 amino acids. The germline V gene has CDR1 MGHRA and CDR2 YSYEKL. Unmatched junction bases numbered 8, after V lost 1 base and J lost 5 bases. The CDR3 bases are TGCGCCAGCAGCCAAGTACCAGCGGGGGGGTTACACAATGAGCAGTTCTTC. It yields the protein CASSQVPAGGLHNEQFF.

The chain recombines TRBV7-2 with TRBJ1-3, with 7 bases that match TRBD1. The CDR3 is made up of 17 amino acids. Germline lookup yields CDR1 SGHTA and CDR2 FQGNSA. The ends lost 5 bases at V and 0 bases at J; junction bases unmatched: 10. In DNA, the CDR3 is TGTGCCAGCAGCACCTCGCCGGGACAGAGCTCTGGAAACACCATATATTTT. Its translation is CASSTSPGQSSGNTIYF.

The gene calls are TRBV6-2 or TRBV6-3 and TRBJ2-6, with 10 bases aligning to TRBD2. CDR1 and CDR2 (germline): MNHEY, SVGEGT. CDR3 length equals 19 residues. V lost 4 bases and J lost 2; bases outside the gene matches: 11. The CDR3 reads CASSSPGLAAIAGANVLTF. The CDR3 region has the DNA TGTGCCAGCAGTTCCCCCGGACTAGCGGCCATTGCTGGGGCCAACGTCCTGACTTTC.

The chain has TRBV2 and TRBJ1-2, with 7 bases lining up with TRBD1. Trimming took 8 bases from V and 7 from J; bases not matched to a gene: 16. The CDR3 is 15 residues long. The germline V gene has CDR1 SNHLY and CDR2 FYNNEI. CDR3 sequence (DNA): TGTGCCAGCTGGGACAGCTTTTCCTTTGGGCTTGGCTACACCTTC. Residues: CASWDSFSFGLGYTF.

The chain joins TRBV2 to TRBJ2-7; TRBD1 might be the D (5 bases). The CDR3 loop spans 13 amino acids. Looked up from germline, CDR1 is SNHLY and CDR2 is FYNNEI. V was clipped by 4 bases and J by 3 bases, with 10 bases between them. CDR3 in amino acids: CASSGQPIYEQYF. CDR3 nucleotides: TGTGCCAGCAGTGGACAGCCGATCTACGAGCAGTACTTC.

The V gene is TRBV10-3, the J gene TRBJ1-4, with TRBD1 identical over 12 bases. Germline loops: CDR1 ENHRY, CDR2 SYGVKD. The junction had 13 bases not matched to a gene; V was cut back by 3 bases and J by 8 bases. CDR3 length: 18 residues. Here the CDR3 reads CAISDPGTGGEGGEKLFF. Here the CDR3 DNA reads TGTGCCATCAGTGACCCCGGGACAGGGGGCGAGGGTGGGGAAAAACTGTTTTTT.

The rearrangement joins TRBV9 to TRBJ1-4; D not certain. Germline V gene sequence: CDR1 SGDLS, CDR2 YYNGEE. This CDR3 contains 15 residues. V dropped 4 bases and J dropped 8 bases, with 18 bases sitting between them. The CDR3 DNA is TGTGCCAGCAGCCCGCAGACTGGCTTTGGCGAAAAACTGTTTTTT. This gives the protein CASSPQTGFGEKLFF.

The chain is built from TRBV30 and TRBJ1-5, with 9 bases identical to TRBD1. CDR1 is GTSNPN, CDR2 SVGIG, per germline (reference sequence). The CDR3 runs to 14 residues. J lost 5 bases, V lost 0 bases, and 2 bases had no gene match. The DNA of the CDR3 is TGTGCCTGGAGTGTACGGACAGGGGATCAGCCCCAGCATTTT. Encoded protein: CAWSVRTGDQPQHF.

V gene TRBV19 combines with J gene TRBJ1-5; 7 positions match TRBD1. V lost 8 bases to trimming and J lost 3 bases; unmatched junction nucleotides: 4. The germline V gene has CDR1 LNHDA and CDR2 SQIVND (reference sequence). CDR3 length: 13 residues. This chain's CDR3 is CASGTVNNQPQHF. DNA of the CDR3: TGTGCCAGTGGGACAGTTAACAATCAGCCCCAGCATTTT.

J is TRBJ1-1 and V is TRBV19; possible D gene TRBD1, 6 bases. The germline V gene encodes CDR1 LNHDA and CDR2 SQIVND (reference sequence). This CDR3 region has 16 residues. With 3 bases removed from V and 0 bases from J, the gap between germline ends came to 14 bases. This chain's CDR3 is CASSIGGALMNTEAFF. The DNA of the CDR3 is TGTGCCAGTAGTATTGGGGGGGCCCTGATGAACACTGAAGCTTTCTTT.

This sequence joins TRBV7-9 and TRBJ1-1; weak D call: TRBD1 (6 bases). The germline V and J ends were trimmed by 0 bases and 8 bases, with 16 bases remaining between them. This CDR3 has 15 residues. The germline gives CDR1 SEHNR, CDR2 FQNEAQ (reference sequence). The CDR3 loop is CASSLAGRGRWEAFF. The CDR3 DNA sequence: TGTGCCAGCAGCTTAGCGGGCAGGGGCCGTTGGGAAGCTTTCTTT.

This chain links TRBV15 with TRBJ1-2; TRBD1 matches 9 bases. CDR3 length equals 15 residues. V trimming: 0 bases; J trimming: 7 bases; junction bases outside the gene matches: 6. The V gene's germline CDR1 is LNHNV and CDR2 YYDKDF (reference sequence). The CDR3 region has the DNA TGTGCCACCAGCAGAGATCTAGGACAGGGGTCTGGCTACACCTTC. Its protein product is CATSRDLGQGSGYTF.

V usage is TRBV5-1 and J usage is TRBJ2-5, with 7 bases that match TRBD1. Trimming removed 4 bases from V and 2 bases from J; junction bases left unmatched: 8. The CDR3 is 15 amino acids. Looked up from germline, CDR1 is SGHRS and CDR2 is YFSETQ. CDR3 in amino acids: CASSLEPGQQETQYF. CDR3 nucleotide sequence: TGCGCCAGCAGCCTCGAACCGGGACAGCAAGAGACCCAGTACTTC.

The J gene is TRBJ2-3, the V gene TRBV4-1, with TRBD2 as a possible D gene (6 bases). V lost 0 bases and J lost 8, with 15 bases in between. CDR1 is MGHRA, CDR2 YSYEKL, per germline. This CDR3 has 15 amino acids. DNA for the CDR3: TGCGCCAGCAGCCAAGATCTGGGTGGGGGGACTACGCAGTATTTT. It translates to CASSQDLGGGTTQYF.

The CDR3 reads CASSIRGSYNEQFF. The CDR3 coding sequence is TGTGCCAGCAGTATCCGCGGGTCCTACAATGAGCAGTTCTTC. The J gene is TRBJ2-1, the V gene TRBV28; tentatively, D is TRBD2 (5 bases). Per the germline V gene, CDR1 is MDHEN and CDR2 is SYDVKM. Trimming removed 5 bases at V and 1 base at J, with 9 bases between. This CDR3 has 14 residues. The variable domain in full, completed from reference TRBV28 and TRBJ2-1, reads DVKVTQSSRYLVKRTGEKVFLECVQDMDHENMFWYRQDPGLGLRLIYFSYDVKMKEKGDIPEGYSVSREKKERFSLILESASTNQTSMYLCASSIRGSYNEQFFGPGTRLTVL.

Here the CDR3 reads CASSQDGSGNQPQHF. The CDR3 nucleotides are TGCGCCAGCAGCCAAGACGGTTCGGGCAATCAGCCCCAGCATTTT. The J gene is TRBJ1-5, the V gene TRBV4-1; D is uncertain. Germline values: CDR1 MGHRA, CDR2 YSYEKL. This CDR3 has 15 amino acids. V shed 0 bases and J shed 2 bases, with 8 bases lying between them.

The chain's CDR3 is CASSYRGSGRYEQYF. The CDR3 DNA follows: TGTGCCAGCAGTTACAGGGGGAGCGGGAGATACGAGCAGTACTTC. V usage is TRBV6-5 and J usage is TRBJ2-7, with 8 bases identical to TRBD2. CDR3 size: 15 residues. The J segment lost 4 bases and the V segment lost 2 bases, leaving 7 bases of the junction unmatched. Looked up from germline, CDR1 is MNHEY and CDR2 is SVGAGI.